This T cell receptor beta chain was obtained from a study of response to subunit inactivated influenza vaccine. General study findings and limits: Authors suggested each seasonal flu vaccination may recruit only limited numbers of new T cells.

This CDR3 is 13 amino acids long. V lost 4 bases and J 0 bases, leaving 7 bases between the germline ends. Germline V gene lookup returns CDR1 SQVTM and CDR2 ANQGSEA. TCRdb independently ran MiXCR on the RT-PCR reads; one entry per CDR3 protein. Here the sample spans about 190,000 distinct CDR3 sequences, approximately 14% being singletons. Only a few counts were recorded for this clonotype. Its specificity is not known. The chain recombines TRBV29-1 with TRBJ1-3; no reliable D call. This TCR derives from a man aged 45-65 years who received an inactivated influenza vaccine. Sequenced here: CD8+ T cells sorted from PBMCs, sampled 5 to 6 days after vaccination. The CDR3 DNA reads TGCAGCGTTGTTGCTGCCTCTGGAAACACCATATATTTT. Protein sequence: CSVVAASGNTIYF.